This T cell receptor beta chain was found in a study of T cell responses to AZD1222 COVID-19 vaccine. Across the whole study: Second-dose intervals of approximately 4 or approximately 12 weeks were pooled. Findings and limits, study-wide: Epitopes outside B.1.351 and B.1.1.7 mutated regions reportedly drew nearly half of spike TCRs.

Trimming shortened V by 2 bases and J by 1 base, and 14 bases separated the two germline ends. This CDR3 is built from 16 residues. The germline gives CDR1 MNHNS, CDR2 SASEGT. This clone was observed a few times. What it recognizes is unknown. Data came from immunoSEQ multiplex PCR; TCRdb stores just in-frame clones and leaves some out. This sample has some 150,000 clones, with just over 90% found just once. Source: peripheral blood, taken on day 0 of AZD1222 vaccination. This clonotype originated in an adult in good health. V and J are TRBV6-1 and TRBJ1-1, with D hard to call. The CDR3 region has the DNA TGTGCCAGCAGTGAATGGGCACCCGATAAGAACACTGAAGCTTTCTTT. This encodes CASSEWAPDKNTEAFF.